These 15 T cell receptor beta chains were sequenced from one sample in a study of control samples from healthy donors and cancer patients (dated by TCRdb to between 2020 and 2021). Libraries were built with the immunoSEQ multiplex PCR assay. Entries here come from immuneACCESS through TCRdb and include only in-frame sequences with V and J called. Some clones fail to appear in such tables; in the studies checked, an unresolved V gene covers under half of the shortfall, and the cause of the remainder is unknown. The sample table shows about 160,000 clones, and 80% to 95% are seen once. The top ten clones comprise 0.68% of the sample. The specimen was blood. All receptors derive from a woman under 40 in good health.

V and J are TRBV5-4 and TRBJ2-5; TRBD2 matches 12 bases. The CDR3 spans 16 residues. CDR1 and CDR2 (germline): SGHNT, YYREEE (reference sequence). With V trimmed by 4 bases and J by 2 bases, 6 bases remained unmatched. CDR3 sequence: CASSRLLAGGQETQYF. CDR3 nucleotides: TGTGCCAGCAGCCGCCTACTAGCGGGGGGTCAAGAGACCCAGTACTTC.

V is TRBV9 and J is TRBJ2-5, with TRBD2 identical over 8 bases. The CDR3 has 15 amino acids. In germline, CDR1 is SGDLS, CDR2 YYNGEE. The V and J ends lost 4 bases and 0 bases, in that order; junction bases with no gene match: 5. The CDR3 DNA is TGTGCCAGCAGCCCGGGAGGGGTATACCAAGAGACCCAGTACTTC. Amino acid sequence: CASSPGGVYQETQYF.

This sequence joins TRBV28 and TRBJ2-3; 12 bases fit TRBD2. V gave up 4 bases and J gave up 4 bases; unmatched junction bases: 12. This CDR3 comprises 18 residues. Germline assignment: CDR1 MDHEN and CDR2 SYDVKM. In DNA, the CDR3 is TGTGCCAGCAGTTCCTATAAAGTACTAGCGGGAGGCCCAGATACGCAGTATTTT. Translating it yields CASSSYKVLAGGPDTQYF.

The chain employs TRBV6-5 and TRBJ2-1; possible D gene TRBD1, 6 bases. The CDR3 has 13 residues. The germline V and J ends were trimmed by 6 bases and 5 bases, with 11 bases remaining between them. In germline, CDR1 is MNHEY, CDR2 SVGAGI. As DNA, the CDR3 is TGTGCCAGCAGGAAGACAGGTGACAATGAGCAGTTCTTC. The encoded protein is CASRKTGDNEQFF.

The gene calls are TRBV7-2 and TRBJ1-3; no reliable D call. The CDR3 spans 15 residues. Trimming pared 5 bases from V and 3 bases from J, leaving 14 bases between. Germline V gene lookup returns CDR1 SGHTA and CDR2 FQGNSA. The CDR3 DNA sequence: TGTGCCAGCAGCACCGTCGGGGTCGGTGGAAACACCATATATTTT. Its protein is CASSTVGVGGNTIYF.

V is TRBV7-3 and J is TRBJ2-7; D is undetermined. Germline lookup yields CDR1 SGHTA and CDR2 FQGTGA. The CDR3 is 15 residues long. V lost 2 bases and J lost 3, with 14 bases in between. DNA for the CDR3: TGTGCCAGCAGCTTACAACACGGGCCGGACTACGAGCAGTACTTC. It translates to CASSLQHGPDYEQYF.

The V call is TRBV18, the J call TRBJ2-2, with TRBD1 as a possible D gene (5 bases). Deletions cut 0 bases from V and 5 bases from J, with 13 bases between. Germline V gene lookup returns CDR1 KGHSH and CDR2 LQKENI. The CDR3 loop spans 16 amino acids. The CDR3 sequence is CASSPPVLAGTGELFF. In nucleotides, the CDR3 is TGTGCCAGCTCACCACCGGTTTTGGCAGGGACCGGGGAGCTGTTTTTT.

The CDR3 loop is CASTKGGQGQNIQYF. DNA of the CDR3: TGTGCCAGCACAAAAGGCGGACAGGGGCAAAACATTCAGTACTTC. V is TRBV18 and J is TRBJ2-4, with TRBD1 identical over 9 bases. With V trimmed by 8 bases and J by 5 bases, 10 bases remained unmatched. The CDR3 covers 15 residues. Germline V gene lookup returns CDR1 KGHSH and CDR2 LQKENI.

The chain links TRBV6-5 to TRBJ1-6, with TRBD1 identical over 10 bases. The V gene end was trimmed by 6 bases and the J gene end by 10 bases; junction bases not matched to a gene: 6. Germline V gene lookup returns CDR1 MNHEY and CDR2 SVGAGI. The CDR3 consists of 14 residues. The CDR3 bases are TGTGCCAGCAGAACCGGGACAGGGGAGTCACCCCTCCACTTT. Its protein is CASRTGTGESPLHF.

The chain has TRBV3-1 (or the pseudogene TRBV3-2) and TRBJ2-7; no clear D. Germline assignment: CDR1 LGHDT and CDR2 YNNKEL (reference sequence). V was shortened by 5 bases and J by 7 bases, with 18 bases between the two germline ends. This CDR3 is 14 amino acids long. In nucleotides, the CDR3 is TGTGCCAGCAGCTCACGGCCTCAGCACGGTGAGCAGTACTTC. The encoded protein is CASSSRPQHGEQYF.

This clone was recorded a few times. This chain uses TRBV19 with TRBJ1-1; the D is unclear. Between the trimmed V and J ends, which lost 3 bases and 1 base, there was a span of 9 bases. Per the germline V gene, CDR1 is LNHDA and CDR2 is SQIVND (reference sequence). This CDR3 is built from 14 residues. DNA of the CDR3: TGTGCCAGTAGTATCGAGACGGGGAACACTGAAGCTTTCTTT. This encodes CASSIETGNTEAFF.

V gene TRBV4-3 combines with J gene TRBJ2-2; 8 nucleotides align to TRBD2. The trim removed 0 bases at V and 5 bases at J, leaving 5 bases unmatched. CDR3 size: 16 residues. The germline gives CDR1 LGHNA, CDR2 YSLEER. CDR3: CASSQEAAGGTGELFF. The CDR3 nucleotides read TGCGCCAGCAGCCAAGAAGCCGCGGGAGGAACCGGGGAGCTGTTTTTT.

CDR3 DNA: TGTGCCAGCAGCCAAGAGGCGGGAGGGTACGAGCAGTACTTC. Its translation is CASSQEAGGYEQYF. The chain joins TRBV4-2 to TRBJ2-7, with 9 bases fitting TRBD2. CDR1 is LGHNA and CDR2 is YNFKEQ in the germline V gene. The J segment lost 4 bases and the V segment lost 0 bases, leaving 1 base of the junction unmatched. The CDR3 is 14 amino acids.

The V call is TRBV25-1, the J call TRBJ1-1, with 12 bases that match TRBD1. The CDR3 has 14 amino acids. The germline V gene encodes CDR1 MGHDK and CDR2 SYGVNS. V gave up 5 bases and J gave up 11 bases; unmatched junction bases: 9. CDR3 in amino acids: CASSYSGTGGNAFF. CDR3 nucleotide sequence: TGTGCCAGCAGTTACTCCGGGACAGGGGGCAATGCTTTCTTT.

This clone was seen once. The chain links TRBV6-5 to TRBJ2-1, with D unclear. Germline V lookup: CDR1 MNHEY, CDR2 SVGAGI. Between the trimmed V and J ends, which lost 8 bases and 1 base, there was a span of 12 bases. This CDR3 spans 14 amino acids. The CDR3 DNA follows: TGTGCCAGCGGAAACGAACCTTCCTACAATGAGCAGTTCTTC. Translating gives CASGNEPSYNEQFF.